These T cell receptor beta chains were read from a single sample in a study of beta chain features in type 1 diabetes. The protocol was immunoSEQ multiplex PCR, while the TCRdb copy is restricted to in-frame clones and leaves out a portion. The sample carries about 410,000 clones, approximately 14% recorded once. Material for sequencing was naive CD4+ T cells from blood. These TCRs come from a young man in good health. The CDR3 runs from the conserved cysteine through the conserved F or W. A D gene is named only where the DNA matches it firmly. Some rows have no size entry. The others give once, few or many, or a class for an expanded clone.

V gene: TRBV14
J gene: TRBJ2-3
D gene: -
clone size: few
CDR3 DNA: TGTGCCAGCAGCCAAACCCCCACGGTTTGGGGGGTGGAAGATACGCAGTATTTT
CDR3 protein: CASSQTPTVWGVEDTQYF

V gene: TRBV11-1
J gene: TRBJ2-2
D gene: -
clone size: -
CDR3 DNA: TGTGCCAGCAGCTTAGGCACCGGGGAGCTGTTTTTT
CDR3 protein: CASSLGTGELFF

V gene: TRBV7-9
J gene: TRBJ1-2
D gene: -
clone size: -
CDR3 DNA: TGTGCCAGCAGCTTATCAGGATCCTATGGCTACACCTTC
CDR3 protein: CASSLSGSYGYTF

V gene: TRBV27
J gene: TRBJ2-1
D gene: -
clone size: few
CDR3 DNA: TGTGCCCCGGAACCTTACAATGAGCAGTTCTTC
CDR3 protein: CAPEPYNEQFF

V gene: TRBV29-1
J gene: TRBJ2-2
D gene: -
clone size: -
CDR3 DNA: TGCAGCGTCCTACGTGCCGGGGAGCTGTTTTTT
CDR3 protein: CSVLRAGELFF

V gene: TRBV30
J gene: TRBJ1-2
D gene: -
clone size: -
CDR3 DNA: TGTGCCTCCATCCCGGGTAGAAACTATGGCTACACCTTC
CDR3 protein: CASIPGRNYGYTF

V gene: TRBV7-3
J gene: TRBJ2-1
D gene: -
clone size: -
CDR3 DNA: TGTGCCAGCAGCTTGATAAGCGGAAGCTCCTACAATGAGCAGTTCTTC
CDR3 protein: CASSLISGSSYNEQFF

V gene: TRBV4-1
J gene: TRBJ1-1
D gene: -
clone size: -
CDR3 DNA: TGCGCCAGCAGCCCCCGAGGTCCGAACACTGAAGCTTTCTTT
CDR3 protein: CASSPRGPNTEAFF

V gene: TRBV29-1
J gene: TRBJ1-2
D gene: -
clone size: few
CDR3 DNA: TGCAGCGTCGTCGGTACTTGGGGCTACACCTTC
CDR3 protein: CSVVGTWGYTF

V gene: TRBV7-8
J gene: TRBJ2-4
D gene: -
clone size: few
CDR3 DNA: TGTGCCAGCAGCTTAGTGAGGGCCAACATTCAGTACTTC
CDR3 protein: CASSLVRANIQYF

V gene: TRBV5-1
J gene: TRBJ2-3
D gene: -
clone size: -
CDR3 DNA: TGCGCCAGCAGCTTGGCCCAACAGGCTGCTAGCACAGATACGCAGTATTTT
CDR3 protein: CASSLAQQAASTDTQYF

V gene: TRBV18
J gene: TRBJ2-3
D gene: TRBD2
clone size: few
CDR3 DNA: TGTGCCAGCGCCCTAACCGGGACTAGTATATATACGCAGTATTTT
CDR3 protein: CASALTGTSIYTQYF

V gene: TRBV19
J gene: TRBJ2-3
D gene: -
clone size: -
CDR3 DNA: TGTGCCAGTACGGCGGGAAACACAGATACGCAGTATTTT
CDR3 protein: CASTAGNTDTQYF

V gene: TRBV30
J gene: TRBJ1-2
D gene: TRBD1
clone size: -
CDR3 DNA: TGTGCCTGGAGGGGACAGGGCCAGAACTATGGCTACACCTTC
CDR3 protein: CAWRGQGQNYGYTF

V gene: TRBV19
J gene: TRBJ1-1
D gene: TRBD1
clone size: -
CDR3 DNA: TGTGCCAGTAGTGCCGGACAGGCGAACACTGAAGCTTTCTTT
CDR3 protein: CASSAGQANTEAFF

V gene: TRBV7-2
J gene: TRBJ2-1
D gene: TRBD1
clone size: -
CDR3 DNA: TGTGCCAGCAGCTTAGTGGCAGGGGGCATATATGAGCAGTTCTTC
CDR3 protein: CASSLVAGGIYEQFF

V gene: TRBV2
J gene: TRBJ1-5
D gene: -
clone size: -
CDR3 DNA: TGTGCCAGCAGTGAAGGGGGGATTCAGCCCCAGCATTTT
CDR3 protein: CASSEGGIQPQHF

V gene: TRBV7-9
J gene: TRBJ2-5
D gene: -
clone size: few
CDR3 DNA: TGTGCCAGCAGCAAGACAAAACTCCAAGAGACCCAGTACTTC
CDR3 protein: CASSKTKLQETQYF

V gene: TRBV27
J gene: TRBJ2-3
D gene: -
clone size: -
CDR3 DNA: TGTGCCAGCAGTTTCATGTCCCGGGGGCAAGGAACGCAGTATTTT
CDR3 protein: CASSFMSRGQGTQYF

V gene: TRBV7-8
J gene: TRBJ1-1
D gene: -
clone size: -
CDR3 DNA: TGTGCCAGCAGCTTTGATACCGCGGGACTAGCGAACACTGAAGCTTTCTTT
CDR3 protein: CASSFDTAGLANTEAFF

V gene: TRBV5-4
J gene: TRBJ2-3
D gene: TRBD1
clone size: -
CDR3 DNA: TGTGCCAGCAGCCCAGACAGGGGGGTAGGAGATACGCAGTATTTT
CDR3 protein: CASSPDRGVGDTQYF

V gene: TRBV30
J gene: TRBJ1-3
D gene: -
clone size: -
CDR3 DNA: TGTGCCTGGAGTGTACGCAGAGTCTCTGGAAACACCATATATTTT
CDR3 protein: CAWSVRRVSGNTIYF

V gene: TRBV11-2
J gene: TRBJ1-4
D gene: TRBD1
clone size: few
CDR3 DNA: TGTGCCAGCAGGCAGACAGGGTCGTCGGCTAATGAAAAACTGTTTTTT
CDR3 protein: CASRQTGSSANEKLFF

V gene: TRBV30
J gene: TRBJ1-1
D gene: -
clone size: -
CDR3 DNA: TGTGCCTGGGTGGGACAACCGAACACTGAAGCTTTCTTT
CDR3 protein: CAWVGQPNTEAFF